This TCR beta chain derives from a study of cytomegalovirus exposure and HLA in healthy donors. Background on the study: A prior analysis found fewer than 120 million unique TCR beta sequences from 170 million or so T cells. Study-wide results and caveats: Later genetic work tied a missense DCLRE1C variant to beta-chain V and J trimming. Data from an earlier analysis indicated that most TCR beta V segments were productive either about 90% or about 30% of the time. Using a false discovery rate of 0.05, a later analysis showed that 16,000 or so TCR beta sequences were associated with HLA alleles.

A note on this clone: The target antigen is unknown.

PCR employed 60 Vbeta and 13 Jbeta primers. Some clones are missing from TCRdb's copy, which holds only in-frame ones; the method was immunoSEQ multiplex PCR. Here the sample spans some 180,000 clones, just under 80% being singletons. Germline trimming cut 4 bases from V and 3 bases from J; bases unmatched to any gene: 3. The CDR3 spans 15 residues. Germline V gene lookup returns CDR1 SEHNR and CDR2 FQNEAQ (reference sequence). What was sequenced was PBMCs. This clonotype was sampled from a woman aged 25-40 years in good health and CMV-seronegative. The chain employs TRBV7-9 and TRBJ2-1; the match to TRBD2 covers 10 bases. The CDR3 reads CASSYQRGGYNEQFF. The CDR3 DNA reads TGTGCCAGCAGCTATCAGCGGGGGGGCTACAATGAGCAGTTCTTC.